A selection of T cell receptor beta chains follows, all from one sample in a study of T cells in Graves' hyperthyroidism and ophthalmopathy. TCRdb re-called the multiplex PCR reads with MiXCR, one entry per CDR3 protein. The top ten hold roughly 35% of the sample, which has under 250,000 distinct CDR3 sequences, about 25% seen once. The sequenced material came from blood. The receptors come from a woman in her forties with Graves' ophthalmopathy. CDR3s leave out the opening cysteine and the closing phenylalanine or tryptophan.

v_call cdr3_aa
TRBV7-2 ASSLYGEGNQPQH
TRBV6-5 ASSYRGGQSNQPQH
TRBV28 ASSFDRVSNTEAF
TRBV28 ASSLAPGQDYNEQF
TRBV11-1 ASRSGVTSIPYEQY
TRBV30 ACQKGQGIGYT
TRBV12-3/TRBV12-4 ASSPKYSISYEQY
TRBV5-1 ASSTGRLGGEQY
TRBV27 ASSALTGGQTNYGYT
TRBV7-9 ASSLGDGDNQPQH
TRBV27 ASSLSGGNQPQH
TRBV7-2 ASGTGLNSPLH
TRBV6-2/TRBV6-3 ASRSSSSYEQY
TRBV6-1 ATGLRQPYGYI
TRBV6-1 ASSESPVPYGYT
TRBV6-1 ASSETGTVGYT
TRBV6-5 ASSYFGRWDYGYT
TRBV11-2 ASSPNRLAGAWEQY
TRBV5-4 ASSPWTSGGYEQY
TRBV19 ASSGLSTPYEQY
TRBV27 ASTGLAGGNGELF
TRBV7-6 ASISPSYEQY
TRBV28 ASSLSWGANEQY
TRBV29-1 SVTDRGSGNTIY
TRBV28 ASSPTVSYEQY
TRBV28 ASSLWGGAKEQY
TRBV5-1 ASSSRQGGGAMNTEAF
TRBV28 ASTRPGQGYSGANVLT
TRBV6-5 ASIWNRRMGDYGYT
TRBV10-3 AISAFGQEEQETRY
TRBV18 ASSRAENTEAF
TRBV6-5 ASSYGRGFEAF
TRBV20-1 SARKGIFDGYT
TRBV6-2/TRBV6-3 ASSYQFRGGTEAF
TRBV19 ASSRYEQGANTEAF
TRBV11-2 ASRQAVQETQY
TRBV4-2 ASSQYGRDGELF
TRBV7-8 ASSPTGSGTGELF
TRBV20-1 SASWLEGAGEQY
TRBV4-2 ASSSHGNTEAF
TRBV20-1 SASGGDNYGYT
TRBV27 ASSPTSYAGETYEQY
TRBV12-3/TRBV12-4 ASSLNAGYEQY